Listed below are T cell receptor beta chains from one sample, sequenced in a study of T cell responses to AZD1222 COVID-19 vaccine. Libraries were prepared by immunoSEQ multiplex PCR; TCRdb keeps only in-frame clonotypes and omits some of them. The sample has 90,000 to 150,000 clones, 88% seen once; the top ten hold roughly 2.4%. Specimen: peripheral blood, collected on day 0 of AZD1222 vaccination. These receptors were collected from an adult in good health. Both conserved end residues are part of each CDR3. The D gene is left open where the match is weak. Clone size is stated in some rows and not others, as once, few, many or a class when expanded.

D gene	V gene	clone size	CDR3 length	J gene	CDR3 DNA	CDR3 protein
.	TRBV28	few	14	TRBJ1-2	TGTGCCAGCAGTTTGGGCAGAACTAACTATGGCTACACCTTC	CASSLGRTNYGYTF
.	TRBV7-9	.	15	TRBJ1-4	TGTGCCAGCAGCTTAGAATGGGGCAGGAATGAAAAACTGTTTTTT	CASSLEWGRNEKLFF
.	TRBV9	.	15	TRBJ1-5	TGTGCCAGCAGCGTAGGGGTAGGGGGCAATCAGCCCCAGCATTTT	CASSVGVGGNQPQHF
.	TRBV5-4	.	14	TRBJ2-7	TGTGCCAGCAGCACGGACCCCGGCTCCTACGAGCAGTACTTC	CASSTDPGSYEQYF
TRBD1	TRBV2	.	14	TRBJ1-5	TGTGCCAGCAGAGAGGGGACAGCCAATCAGCCCCAGCATTTT	CASREGTANQPQHF
TRBD1	TRBV18	.	14	TRBJ1-5	TGTGCCAGCTCGCCAGGGGGAAGCAATCAGCCCCAGCATTTT	CASSPGGSNQPQHF
.	TRBV9	.	14	TRBJ2-1	TGTGCCAGCAGCGTAAGGGGGGGGCGAGGTGAGCAGTTCTTC	CASSVRGGRGEQFF
.	TRBV25-1	.	16	TRBJ2-3	TGTGCCAGCAGTGAATACTTTCCAGGGAAGACAGATACGCAGTATTTT	CASSEYFPGKTDTQYF
.	TRBV27	.	15	TRBJ1-1	TGTGCCAGCACCCCGTCGAGGGCTATGAACACTGAAGCTTTCTTT	CASTPSRAMNTEAFF
.	TRBV28	.	17	TRBJ2-7	TGTGCCAGCAGTTTCACCCGATTAGATGGAGGGGGCTACGAGCAGTACTTC	CASSFTRLDGGGYEQYF
.	TRBV19	.	13	TRBJ1-2	TGTGCCAGTAGTATCTTGAACAGGGACGGCTACACCTTC	CASSILNRDGYTF
TRBD2	TRBV19	.	14	TRBJ2-1	TGTGCCAGTAGTATAGCAGCGGGGGGCCATGAGCAGTTCTTC	CASSIAAGGHEQFF
.	TRBV6-5	.	12	TRBJ1-2	TGTGCCGCACGCAGGGAAAACTATGGCTACACCTTC	CAARRENYGYTF
TRBD1	TRBV7-8	.	14	TRBJ1-2	TGTGCCAGCAGCTTAGCACAGGGGGCGGCTGGCTACACCTTC	CASSLAQGAAGYTF
.	TRBV19	.	15	TRBJ1-2	TGTGCCAGTAGGAGTCAGGGCTTAGCTAACTATGGCTACACCTTC	CASRSQGLANYGYTF
TRBD1	TRBV28	.	14	TRBJ1-5	TGTGCCAGCAGTTTACCAGGGGGCAGGCGGCCCCAGCATTTT	CASSLPGGRRPQHF
.	TRBV2	once	14	TRBJ2-3	TGTGCCACGGGCGGACAGCAAAACACAGATACGCAGTATTTT	CATGGQQNTDTQYF
.	TRBV12-2	few	16	TRBJ1-3	TGTGCAAGTCGCTTAGTGGACAGAATCTCTGGAAACACCATATATTTT	CASRLVDRISGNTIYF
.	TRBV28	.	14	TRBJ2-7	TGTGCCAGCAGCCGCGGGACACTTTTCTACGAGCAGTACTTC	CASSRGTLFYEQYF
.	TRBV28	.	14	TRBJ1-2	TGTGCCAGCAGTTTATCGAGGGCAACCTATGGCTACACCTTC	CASSLSRATYGYTF
TRBD1	TRBV5-1	.	15	TRBJ1-4	TGCGCCAGCAGTGTGGTAGGGACAGGGGATGAAAAACTGTTTTTT	CASSVVGTGDEKLFF
TRBD2	TRBV27	.	17	TRBJ2-1	TGTGCCAGCAGTTTCCTGACTAGCGGGAGGGCCTTCAATGAGCAGTTCTTC	CASSFLTSGRAFNEQFF
.	TRBV5-1	.	13	TRBJ1-6	TGCGCCAGCAGCTTGGAGGGGAATTCACCCCTCCACTTT	CASSLEGNSPLHF
TRBD1	TRBV29-1	.	12	TRBJ2-1	TGCAGCGTTGGAACAGGGGTTAATGAGCAGTTCTTC	CSVGTGVNEQFF
TRBD1	TRBV5-6	.	13	TRBJ1-3	TGTGCCAGCAGCTTGGGGACAGGGAACACCATATATTTT	CASSLGTGNTIYF
.	TRBV9	once	12	TRBJ2-2	TGTGCCAGCAGCGTAGCCGGCGGGGAGCTGTTTTTT	CASSVAGGELFF
.	TRBV4-1	.	15	TRBJ2-1	TGCGCCAGCAGTATCACCACGAGCTCCTACAATGAGCAGTTCTTC	CASSITTSSYNEQFF
.	TRBV6-5	.	13	TRBJ2-1	TGTGCCAGCAAGGGGGGGACCTACAATGAGCAGTTCTTC	CASKGGTYNEQFF
TRBD1	TRBV19	.	14	TRBJ2-7	TGTGCCAGTAGTCCCGGGACAGGGAGGGACGAGCAGTACTTC	CASSPGTGRDEQYF
.	TRBV18	.	14	TRBJ1-1	TGTGCCAGCTCACGTGTCGGGTTGAACACTGAAGCTTTCTTT	CASSRVGLNTEAFF
.	TRBV14	once	14	TRBJ1-1	TGTGCCAGCAGCGACCTACAGGGAGACACTGAAGCTTTCTTT	CASSDLQGDTEAFF
TRBD1	TRBV7-2	.	15	TRBJ1-5	TGTGCCAGCAGCTTAACGACAGGGCTCAATCAGCCCCAGCATTTT	CASSLTTGLNQPQHF